A selection of T cell receptor beta chains follows, all from one sample in a study of post-analysis software for immune sequencing data. MiXCR was run by TCRdb on the PCR reads, yielding one entry per CDR3 protein. The repertoire holds some 800,000 distinct CDR3 sequences, with about 43% as singletons. Sequencing was carried out using blood. These receptors were taken from a girl aged 5 to 17 with multiple sclerosis. The CDR3 runs from the conserved cysteine through the conserved F or W. The order of the fields is J gene, V gene, clone size, D gene, CDR3 DNA, CDR3 protein. A D gene is named only where the DNA matches it firmly. The size of a clone is reported for some rows only, either as once, few or many, or as a class for expanded clones.

TRBJ2-7 | TRBV7-2 | - | - | TGTGCCAGCAGCTTAGCCCTAGGGCTAGGGGAGCAGTACTTC | CASSLALGLGEQYF
TRBJ1-5 | TRBV15 | - | - | TGTGCCACCAGCACCGGGCTTAGCAATCAGCCCCAGCATTTT | CATSTGLSNQPQHF
TRBJ2-3 | TRBV29-1 | - | - | TGCAGCGTGGTTTTAAGGGGAGATTCTAGCACAGATACGCAGTATTTT | CSVVLRGDSSTDTQYF
TRBJ2-7 | TRBV6-6 | few | - | TGTGCCACCTCACGGCGGGTGGAGCAGTACTTC | CATSRRVEQYF
TRBJ2-6 | TRBV30 | - | - | TGTGCCTGGAGAGCAGGGTCTGGGGCCAACGTCCTGACTTTC | CAWRAGSGANVLTF
TRBJ2-3 | TRBV29-1 | - | - | TGCAGCGCCGGGGACCACGCTAGCACAGATACGCAGTATTTT | CSAGDHASTDTQYF
TRBJ2-1 | TRBV9 | - | TRBD2 | TGTGCCAGCAGCGTAGCCCGCGGGAGCTCCTACAATGAGCAGTTCTTC | CASSVARGSSYNEQFF
TRBJ2-3 | TRBV12-3/TRBV12-4 | - | - | TGTGCCAGCAGTATGGTTGGCTGGGATACGCAGTATTTT | CASSMVGWDTQYF
TRBJ1-5 | TRBV7-2 | few | - | TGTGCCAGCAGCCTAGGACTGGACAATCAGCCCCAGCATTTT | CASSLGLDNQPQHF
TRBJ1-2 | TRBV7-2 | - | - | TGTGCCAGCAGCTTAGTTACAGGGAGCTCTGGCTACACCTTC | CASSLVTGSSGYTF
TRBJ1-4 | TRBV25-1 | - | - | TGTGCCAGCAGGGGGGCTACAGGGTTTGAAAAACTGTTTTTT | CASRGATGFEKLFF
TRBJ2-6 | TRBV27 | few | - | TGTGCCAGCACCCAGTTACGAACTCCTGGGGCCAACGTCCTGACTTTC | CASTQLRTPGANVLTF
TRBJ2-7 | TRBV20-1 | few | - | TGCAGTGCTAGAGACAGCCAAAGGTACGAGCAGTACTTC | CSARDSQRYEQYF
TRBJ2-7 | TRBV4-2 | - | - | TGTGCCAGCAGCCCGCACCGGTTGGCCTACGAGCAGTACTTC | CASSPHRLAYEQYF
TRBJ2-5 | TRBV12-3/TRBV12-4 | few | TRBD2 | TGTGCCAGCAGTCTTAGCGGGACACTGGGCGAGACCCAGTACTTC | CASSLSGTLGETQYF
TRBJ2-7 | TRBV20-1 | - | TRBD2 | TGCAGTGCCCGGGACCTCTCCGGGGGGGACGAGCAGTACTTC | CSARDLSGGDEQYF
TRBJ2-3 | TRBV5-5 | - | - | TGTGCCAGCAGCTCAAGTCTGGGTACGCAGTATTTT | CASSSSLGTQYF
TRBJ2-7 | TRBV5-1 | - | TRBD1 | TGCGCCAGCAGCTTGGCGGACAGGGACCCCTACGAGCAGTACTTC | CASSLADRDPYEQYF
TRBJ2-3 | TRBV6-1 | - | TRBD2 | TGTGCCAGCCCAGGCCGGGCTAGCGGGAGACTCCCGGGGGGCACAGATACGCAGTATTTT | CASPGRASGRLPGGTDTQYF
TRBJ2-7 | TRBV12-3/TRBV12-4 | many | - | TGTGCCAGCAGTCCGGGGGTGGGGGAGCAGTACTTC | CASSPGVGEQYF
TRBJ2-1 | TRBV7-3 | - | - | TGTGCCAGCAGCCCTGAGCGGGCCTCGGGTAATGAGCAGTTCTTC | CASSPERASGNEQFF
TRBJ1-1 | TRBV10-3 | - | - | TGTGCCATCAGTGAGTACGGTGGCTGGAACACTGAAGCTTTCTTT | CAISEYGGWNTEAFF
TRBJ2-7 | TRBV7-8 | - | - | TGTGCCAGCACCCAAACTAGCCGCGAGCAGTACTTC | CASTQTSREQYF
TRBJ1-6 | TRBV6-5 | - | - | TGTGCCACAGCCTCCTCTTATAATTCACCCCTCCACTTT | CATASSYNSPLHF
TRBJ2-1 | TRBV10-1 | few | TRBD2 | TGCGCCCGCCGAAGCGGGAGGGGTGAGCAGTTCTTC | CARRSGRGEQFF
TRBJ2-3 | TRBV7-2 | - | - | TGTGCCAGCAGCGCCTCACCCGAAGATACGCAGTATTTT | CASSASPEDTQYF
TRBJ1-1 | TRBV7-9 | - | - | TGTGCCAGCAGCTTAGTCGGGATGAACACTGAAGCTTTCTTT | CASSLVGMNTEAFF
TRBJ2-1 | TRBV7-8 | - | TRBD2 | TGTGCCAGCAGCCCGACCCGGGGGGGCACGTACAATGAGCAGTTCTTC | CASSPTRGGTYNEQFF
TRBJ2-7 | TRBV9 | - | TRBD1 | TGTGCCAGCAGCGTTTCTCAGACAGGGTACGAGCAGTACTTC | CASSVSQTGYEQYF
TRBJ2-1 | TRBV15 | - | TRBD2 | TGTGCCACCAGCAGTTCCTGGACTAGCGCCAATGAGCAGTTCTTC | CATSSSWTSANEQFF
TRBJ2-7 | TRBV5-1 | few | - | TGCGCCAGCAGCTTTGTCCCGGGACTCACCTCCTACGAGCAGTACTTC | CASSFVPGLTSYEQYF
TRBJ1-4 | TRBV5-1 | - | - | TGCGCCAGCAGCCCAGGGACGGGAGGTCTTCTGTTTTTT | CASSPGTGGLLFF
TRBJ2-1 | TRBV15 | few | TRBD2 | TGTGCCACCCAACCTAGCGGGAGGGCCTGGGATGAGCAGTTCTTC | CATQPSGRAWDEQFF
TRBJ2-5 | TRBV20-1 | once | TRBD2 | TGCAGTGCTAGACCAAAGCGGGACCGCCAAGAGACCCAGTACTTC | CSARPKRDRQETQYF
TRBJ2-5 | TRBV7-9 | - | TRBD2 | TGTGCCAGCAGCTTAGAAGCTAGCGGGACGGAGACCCAGTACTTC | CASSLEASGTETQYF
TRBJ2-3 | TRBV6-5 | - | TRBD2 | TGTGCCAGCAGTTACTCGATGACTAGCGGGAGCCCAGATACGCAGTATTTT | CASSYSMTSGSPDTQYF
TRBJ2-2 | TRBV11-2 | - | TRBD2 | TGTGCCAGCAGCTCCCCGGGAGGCGGCGTTAGTTTCGAGCTGTTTTTT | CASSSPGGGVSFELFF